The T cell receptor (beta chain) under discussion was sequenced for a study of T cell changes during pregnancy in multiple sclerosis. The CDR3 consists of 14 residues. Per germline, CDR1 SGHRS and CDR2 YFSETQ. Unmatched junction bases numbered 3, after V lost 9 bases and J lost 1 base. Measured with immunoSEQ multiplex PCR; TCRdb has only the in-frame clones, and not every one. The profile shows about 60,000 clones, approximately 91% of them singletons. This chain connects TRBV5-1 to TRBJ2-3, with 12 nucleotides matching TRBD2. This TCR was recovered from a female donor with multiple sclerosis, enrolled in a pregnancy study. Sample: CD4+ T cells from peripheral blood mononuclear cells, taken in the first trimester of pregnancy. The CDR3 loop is CATASGGGTDTQYF. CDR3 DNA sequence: TGCGCCACTGCTAGCGGGGGGGGCACAGATACGCAGTATTTT.